These T cell receptor beta chains were read from a single sample in a study of blood T cell repertoires in COVID-19. Profiling relied on immunoSEQ multiplex PCR, and the TCRdb table lists in-frame clones only, not all of them. The table has roughly 230,000 clones, 65% to 85% seen once; the top ten hold more than 3%. The sample was PBMCs or T cells enriched from blood (not recorded which). The receptors originated from a man between 50 and 59 years old who had recovered from COVID-19. Both conserved end residues are part of each CDR3. Each record gives: J gene, D gene, clone size, V gene, CDR3 protein, CDR3 DNA. A D gene is named only where the DNA matches it firmly. Some rows have no size entry. The others give once, few or many, or a class for an expanded clone.

J: TRBJ2-1; D: TRBD2; size: -; V: TRBV12-3/TRBV12-4; CDR3: CASRRGYNEQFF; DNA: TGTGCCAGCAGGCGGGGGTACAATGAGCAGTTCTTC
J: TRBJ2-6; D: -; size: -; V: TRBV7-3; CDR3: CASSPYRVFSGANVLTF; DNA: TGTGCCAGCAGCCCTTACAGAGTCTTCTCTGGGGCCAACGTCCTGACTTTC
J: TRBJ2-5; D: -; size: once; V: TRBV29-1; CDR3: CSVEELDIRTQYF; DNA: TGCAGCGTTGAAGAGTTGGACATACGGACCCAGTACTTC
J: TRBJ1-4; D: -; size: -; V: TRBV29-1; CDR3: CSVGWGRGYGLFF; DNA: TGCAGCGTTGGGTGGGGTAGGGGCTACGGACTGTTTTTT
J: TRBJ2-5; D: -; size: -; V: TRBV5-8; CDR3: CASSLAEQGAQETQYF; DNA: TGTGCCAGCAGCTTGGCAGAACAGGGAGCACAAGAGACCCAGTACTTC
J: TRBJ2-7; D: TRBD1; size: -; V: TRBV6-5; CDR3: CASRIPGQGYEQYF; DNA: TGTGCCAGCAGAATACCGGGACAGGGATACGAGCAGTACTTC
J: TRBJ1-1; D: -; size: -; V: TRBV7-9; CDR3: CASSPWGTGERNTEAFF; DNA: TGTGCCAGCAGCCCGTGGGGAACAGGAGAACGGAACACTGAAGCTTTCTTT
J: TRBJ2-1; D: TRBD2; size: -; V: TRBV9; CDR3: CASSFSGDAYNEQFF; DNA: TGTGCCAGCAGCTTTAGCGGGGACGCCTACAATGAGCAGTTCTTC
J: TRBJ2-3; D: TRBD2; size: -; V: TRBV29-1; CDR3: CSVELAGVRSYTFTDTQYF; DNA: TGCAGCGTTGAGCTAGCGGGGGTTCGGTCGTATACTTTCACAGATACGCAGTATTTT
J: TRBJ2-3; D: TRBD2; size: -; V: TRBV7-2; CDR3: CASNLRGLAGEVPTDTQYF; DNA: TGTGCCAGCAACCTGAGGGGTCTAGCGGGAGAAGTCCCCACAGATACGCAGTATTTT
J: TRBJ2-1; D: TRBD2; size: -; V: TRBV7-2; CDR3: CASSLDGLAGQFF; DNA: TGTGCCAGCAGTCTAGATGGACTAGCGGGCCAGTTCTTC
J: TRBJ1-2; D: TRBD1; size: -; V: TRBV5-8; CDR3: CASSLARTGVYGYTF; DNA: TGTGCCAGCAGCTTGGCCCGGACAGGAGTCTATGGCTACACCTTC
J: TRBJ1-2; D: -; size: -; V: TRBV7-2; CDR3: CASSERPGRQFNYGYTF; DNA: TGTGCCAGCAGCGAAAGGCCCGGTAGACAGTTTAACTATGGCTACACCTTC
J: TRBJ1-6; D: -; size: -; V: TRBV9; CDR3: CASSEGNFNSPLHF; DNA: TGTGCCAGCAGCGAGGGGAATTTTAATTCACCCCTCCACTTT
J: TRBJ1-2; D: TRBD1; size: -; V: TRBV27; CDR3: CASSPNNLGTAHYGYTF; DNA: TGTGCCAGCAGTCCAAACAATCTCGGGACAGCTCACTATGGCTACACCTTC
J: TRBJ2-7; D: TRBD2; size: -; V: TRBV9; CDR3: CASSPGLAGPYEQYF; DNA: TGTGCCAGCAGCCCTGGACTAGCGGGGCCCTACGAGCAGTACTTC
J: TRBJ2-7; D: TRBD1; size: -; V: TRBV6-5; CDR3: CASSQRDRDSYEQYF; DNA: TGTGCCAGCAGCCAACGGGACAGAGACTCCTACGAGCAGTACTTC
J: TRBJ1-2; D: -; size: -; V: TRBV4-3; CDR3: CASSTGFFYGYTF; DNA: TGCGCCAGCAGCACAGGGTTTTTCTATGGCTACACCTTC
J: TRBJ2-2; D: TRBD2; size: -; V: TRBV10-1; CDR3: CASSSGRAATGELFF; DNA: TGCGCCAGCAGTAGCGGGAGGGCGGCAACCGGGGAGCTGTTTTTT
J: TRBJ2-7; D: TRBD1; size: -; V: TRBV18; CDR3: CASSLGQGIPYEQYF; DNA: TGTGCCAGCTCACTCGGACAGGGAATCCCCTACGAGCAGTACTTC
J: TRBJ1-1; D: TRBD1; size: few; V: TRBV28; CDR3: CASSQMGQANTEAFF; DNA: TGTGCCAGCAGCCAAATGGGACAGGCCAACACTGAAGCTTTCTTT
J: TRBJ1-5; D: TRBD1; size: -; V: TRBV5-5; CDR3: CASSRDRVSQPQHF; DNA: TGTGCCAGCAGCCGGGACAGGGTAAGTCAGCCCCAGCATTTT
J: TRBJ1-1; D: -; size: -; V: TRBV3-1/TRBV3-2; CDR3: CASSQPPAEAFF; DNA: TGTGCCAGCAGCCAACCCCCCGCTGAAGCTTTCTTT
J: TRBJ2-1; D: TRBD2; size: -; V: TRBV11-3; CDR3: CASSFLHGTSGGAMSEQFF; DNA: TGTGCCAGCAGCTTCCTCCACGGGACTAGCGGGGGGGCTATGAGTGAGCAGTTCTTC
J: TRBJ2-2; D: TRBD2; size: -; V: TRBV28; CDR3: CASSRDYNTGELFF; DNA: TGTGCCAGCAGTCGGGACTACAACACCGGGGAGCTGTTTTTT
J: TRBJ1-3; D: -; size: few; V: TRBV4-1; CDR3: CASSQTNREGNTIYF; DNA: TGCGCCAGCAGCCAAACAAACCGGGAGGGAAACACCATATATTTT
J: TRBJ2-1; D: TRBD2; size: -; V: TRBV12-5; CDR3: CAIGGLASDNEQFF; DNA: TGTGCTATTGGGGGACTAGCGTCAGACAATGAGCAGTTCTTC
J: TRBJ2-3; D: TRBD2; size: -; V: TRBV25-1; CDR3: CASSVGTKNTQYF; DNA: TGTGCCAGCAGTGTCGGGACTAAGAATACGCAGTATTTT